Below, one T cell receptor beta chain is given with its context. It has no known antigen specificity. Per-nucleotide qualities are absent, and no much larger clonotype sits a single base away. In the ViraFEST assay, PBMC were stimulated with viral peptide pools, and TCR sequencing was then used to find antigen-specific CD4+ T cell clonotypes based on their expansion. After 10 days of culture, CD4+ T cells were isolated with the EasySep CD4+ T cell isolation kit. The absence of prior SARS-CoV-2 infection in healthy vaccine recipients was confirmed by negative nucleocapsid antibodies before and after vaccination. A few million PBMC per well were cultured with approximately 10 ug/ml peptides in IMDM containing approximately 4.7% human AB serum, approximately 10 IU/ml IL-2 and gentamicin. On days 3 and 7, half of the culture medium was replaced with fresh IL-2-containing medium. Unless otherwise noted, each peptide stimulation condition was cultured in triplicate wells. PBMC were separated from whole blood using Ficoll-Paque Plus gradient centrifugation and were then either cryopreserved at -140C or used fresh. The spike proteins of SARS-CoV-2 and of the common cold coronaviruses HCoV-NL63, HCoV-OC43 and HCoV-229E were spanned by overlapping peptide pools. Genomic DNA was extracted from cultured CD4+ T cells with the QIAamp micro DNA kit.

From the cysteine up to the phenylalanine, the CDR3 has a length of 13 residues. The entry retains the CDR3 DNA only, 39 bases that are in frame from base 1. V lost 3 bases and J lost 8 bases; the stretch between them is 11 bases long. These data originate in a study of vaccination effects on CD4 cells after COVID-19 (dated by TCRdb to the early 2020s). Background for the entire study: Participants received two doses of either the BNT162b2 or the mRNA-1273 mRNA SARS-CoV-2 vaccine. SARS-CoV-2 spike-specific CD4+ TCR repertoires were compared before and after mRNA vaccination in COVID-19 convalescent patients and in infection-naive vaccine recipients. The full study included approximately nine COVID-19 convalescent patients and a few SARS-CoV-2-naive healthy vaccine recipients. Cultures from other donors in the study were sequenced using the Oncomine TCR Beta short-read assay on an Illumina iSeq 100.

Overall study results and their limits: Among healthy vaccine recipients, nearly all vaccine-induced clones were SARS-CoV-2 mono-reactive, and just 1 of 255 was cross-reactive with common cold coronaviruses. The study was limited by a small number of convalescent patients and lacked early post-infection timepoints. Both infection-induced and vaccine-induced clones contracted markedly at late post-vaccination timepoints, which is consistent with waning T cell responses.

The library was built by means of the immunoSEQ multiplex PCR assay. DNA from the cultured and isolated CD4+ T cells underwent TCR beta CDR3 sequencing. As for the authors' bioinformatics: Non-productive TCR sequences were removed and reads were trimmed to the CDR3 region, keeping CDR3s of at least 7 amino acids. Antigen-specific clonotypes were identified with the MANAFEST web app by comparing expansion in peptide wells against reference cultures. For clones to be considered positive, expansion at FDR<0.05 versus reference and all other wells, an odds ratio above 5, and a frequency above 0.1% in two replicate wells were required. A clonotype was defined as cross-reactive if the clonotype was significantly expanded both in SARS-CoV-2 spike wells and in at least one common cold coronavirus spike condition. Using the stringdist R package, CDR3 similarity was measured by Levenshtein distance, and unrooted trees were constructed with ape in R 3.6.1. This is the immuneACCESS table as TCRdb keeps it, with only in-frame sequences that have V and J called. A part of the clones is gone; compared with another copy, unresolved V genes explain less than half, and the rest is unexplained. Clone size and V and J calls were adopted from that table, with D and trimming inferred from the DNA. Present in this sample are tens of thousands of clones, approximately 70% of which were seen just once. Approximately 12% of the sample lies in the top ten.

The chain is made from TRBV12-3 or TRBV12-4 and TRBJ1-5; no D gene is confidently identified. This specimen consisted of CD4+ T cells from PBMCs cultured with HCoV-229E spike peptides, obtained before COVID-19 vaccination. Read against the paper, the sample's cell subset or site label means: HCoV-229E spike overlapping peptide pool stimulation. The receptor was derived from a human donor who received a COVID-19 vaccine. The nucleotide sequence is TGTGCCAGCAGTTTGTCCACAGTGGAGCCCCAGCATTTT. It translates to CASSLSTVEPQHF.